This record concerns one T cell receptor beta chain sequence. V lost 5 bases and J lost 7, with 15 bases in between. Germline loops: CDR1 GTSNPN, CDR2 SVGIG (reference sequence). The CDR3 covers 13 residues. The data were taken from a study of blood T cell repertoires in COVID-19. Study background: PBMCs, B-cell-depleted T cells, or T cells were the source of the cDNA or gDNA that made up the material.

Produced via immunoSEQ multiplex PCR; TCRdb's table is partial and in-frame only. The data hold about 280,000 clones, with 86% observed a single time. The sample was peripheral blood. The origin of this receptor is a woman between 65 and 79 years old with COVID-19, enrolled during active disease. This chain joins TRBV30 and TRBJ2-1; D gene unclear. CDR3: CAWLTTNWNEQFF. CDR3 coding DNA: TGTGCCTGGTTAACAACGAATTGGAATGAGCAGTTCTTC. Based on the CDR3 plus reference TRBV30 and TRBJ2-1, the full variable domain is SQTIHQWPATLVQPVGSPLSLECTVEGTSNPNLYWYRQAAGRGLQLLFYSVGIGQISSEVPQNLSASRPQDRQFILSSKKLLLSDSGFYLCAWLTTNWNEQFFGPGTRLTVL.